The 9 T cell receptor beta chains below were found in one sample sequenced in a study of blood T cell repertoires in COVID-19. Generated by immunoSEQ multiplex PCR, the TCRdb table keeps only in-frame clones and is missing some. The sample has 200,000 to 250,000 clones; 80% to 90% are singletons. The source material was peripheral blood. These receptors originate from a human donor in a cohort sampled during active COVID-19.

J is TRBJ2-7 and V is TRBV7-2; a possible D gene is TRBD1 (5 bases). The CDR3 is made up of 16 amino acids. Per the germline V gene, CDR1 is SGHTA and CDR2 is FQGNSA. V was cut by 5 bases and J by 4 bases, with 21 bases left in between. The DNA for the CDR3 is TGTGCCAGCAGCCCCCTCAAGGGGCCAGGATATTACGAGCAGTACTTC. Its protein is CASSPLKGPGYYEQYF. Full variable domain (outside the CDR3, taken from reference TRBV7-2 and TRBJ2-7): GAGVSQSPSNKVTEKGKDVELRCDPISGHTALYWYRQSLGQGLEFLIYFQGNSAPDKSGLPSDRFSAERTGGSVSTLTIQRTQQEDSAVYLCASSPLKGPGYYEQYFGPGTRLTVT.

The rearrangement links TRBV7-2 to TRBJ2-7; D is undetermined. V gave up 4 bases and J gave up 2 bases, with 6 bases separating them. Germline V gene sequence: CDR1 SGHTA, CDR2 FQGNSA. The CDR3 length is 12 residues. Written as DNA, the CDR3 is TGTGCCAGCAGCTCGACAACCTACGAGCAGTACTTC. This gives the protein CASSSTTYEQYF.

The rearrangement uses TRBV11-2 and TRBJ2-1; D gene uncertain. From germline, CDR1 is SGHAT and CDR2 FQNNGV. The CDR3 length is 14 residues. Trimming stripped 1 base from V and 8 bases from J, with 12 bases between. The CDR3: CASSLGATSHEQFF. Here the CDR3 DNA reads TGTGCCAGCAGCTTAGGGGCGACCTCCCATGAGCAGTTCTTC.

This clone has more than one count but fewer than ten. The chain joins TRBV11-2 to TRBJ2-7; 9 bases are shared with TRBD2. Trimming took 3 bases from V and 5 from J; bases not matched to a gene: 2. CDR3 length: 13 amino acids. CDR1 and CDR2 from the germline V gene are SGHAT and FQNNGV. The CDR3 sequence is CASSFAGGDEQYF. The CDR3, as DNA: TGTGCCAGCAGCTTCGCGGGAGGGGACGAGCAGTACTTC.

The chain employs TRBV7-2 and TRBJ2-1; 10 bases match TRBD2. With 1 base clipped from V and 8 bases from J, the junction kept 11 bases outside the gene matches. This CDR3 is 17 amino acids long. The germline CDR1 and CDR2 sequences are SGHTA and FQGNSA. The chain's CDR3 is CASSLDREAGGFYEQFF. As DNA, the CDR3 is TGTGCCAGCAGCTTAGACAGAGAAGCGGGAGGGTTCTATGAGCAGTTCTTC.

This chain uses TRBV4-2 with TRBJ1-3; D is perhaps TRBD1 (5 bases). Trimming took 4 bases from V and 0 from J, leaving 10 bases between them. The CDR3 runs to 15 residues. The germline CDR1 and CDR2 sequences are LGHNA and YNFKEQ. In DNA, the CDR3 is TGTGCCAGCAGCCGGGGGGGGATCTCTGGAAACACCATATATTTT. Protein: CASSRGGISGNTIYF.

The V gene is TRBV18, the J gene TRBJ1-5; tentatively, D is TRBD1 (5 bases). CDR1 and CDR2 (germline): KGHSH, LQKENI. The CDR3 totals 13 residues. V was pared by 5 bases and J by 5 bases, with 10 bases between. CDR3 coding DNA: TGTGCCAGCTCAAAGGACACCGATCAGCCCCAGCATTTT. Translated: CASSKDTDQPQHF.

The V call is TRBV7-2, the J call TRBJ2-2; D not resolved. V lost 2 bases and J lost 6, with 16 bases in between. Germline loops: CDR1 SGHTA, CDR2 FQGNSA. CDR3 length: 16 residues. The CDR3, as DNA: TGTGCCAGCAGCTTAACCTCGGGTGCCGTCGCCGGGGAGCTGTTTTTT. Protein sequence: CASSLTSGAVAGELFF.

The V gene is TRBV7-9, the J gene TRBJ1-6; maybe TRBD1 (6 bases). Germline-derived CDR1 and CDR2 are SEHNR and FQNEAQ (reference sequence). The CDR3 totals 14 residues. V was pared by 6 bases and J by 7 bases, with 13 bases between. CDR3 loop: CASSQDGTNSPLHF. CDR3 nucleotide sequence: TGTGCCAGCAGTCAAGACGGGACAAATTCACCCCTCCACTTT.